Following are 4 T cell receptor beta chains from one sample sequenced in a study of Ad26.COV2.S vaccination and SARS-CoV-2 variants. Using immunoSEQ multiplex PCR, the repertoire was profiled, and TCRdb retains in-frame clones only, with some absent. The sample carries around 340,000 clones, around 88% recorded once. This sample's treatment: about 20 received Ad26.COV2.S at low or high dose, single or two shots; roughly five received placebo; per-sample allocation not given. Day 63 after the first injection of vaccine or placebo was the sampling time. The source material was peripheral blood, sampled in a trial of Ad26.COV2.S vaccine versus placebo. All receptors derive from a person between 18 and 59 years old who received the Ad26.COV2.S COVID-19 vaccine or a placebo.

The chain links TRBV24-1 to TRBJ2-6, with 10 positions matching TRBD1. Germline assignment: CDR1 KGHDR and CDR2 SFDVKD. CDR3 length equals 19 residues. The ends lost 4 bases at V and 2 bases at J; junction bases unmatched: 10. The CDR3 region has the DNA TGTGCCACCAGTGAGGCCCCGGGACAGGGGATCGCTGGGGCCAACGTCCTGACTTTC. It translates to CATSEAPGQGIAGANVLTF.

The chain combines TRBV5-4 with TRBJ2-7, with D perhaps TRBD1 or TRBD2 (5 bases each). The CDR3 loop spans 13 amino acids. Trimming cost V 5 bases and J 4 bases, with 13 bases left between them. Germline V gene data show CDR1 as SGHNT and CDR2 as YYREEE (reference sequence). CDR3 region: CASSSGTGYEQYF. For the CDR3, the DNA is TGTGCCAGCAGTTCCGGGACCGGGTACGAGCAGTACTTC.

The CDR3 coding sequence is TGTGCCAGCAGTGCCAACAGGAGAGCTGAAGCTTTCTTT. Translating gives CASSANRRAEAFF. V is TRBV12-3 or TRBV12-4 and J is TRBJ1-1; D might be TRBD1 (5 bases). The CDR3 spans 13 residues. Between the trimmed V and J ends, which lost 5 bases and 6 bases, there was a span of 13 bases.

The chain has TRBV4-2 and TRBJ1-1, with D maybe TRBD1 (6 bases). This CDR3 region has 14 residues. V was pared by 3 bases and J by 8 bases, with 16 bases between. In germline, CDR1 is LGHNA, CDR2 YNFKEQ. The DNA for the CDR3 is TGTGCCAGCAGCCAGCCACAGGGATCTGGGGAAGCTTTCTTT. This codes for CASSQPQGSGEAFF.